These T cell receptor beta chains were read from a single sample in a study of regulatory and conventional T cells in RAG deficiency. Profiled with immunoSEQ multiplex PCR; TCRdb holds only in-frame clones, not every one. The sample comprises some 9,000 clones, around 80% of which are singletons, and 30% to 40% rests with the top ten. This sample was also put to use in a study of regulatory T cells.

The sequenced sample consisted of CD8+ T cells sorted from blood. All receptors come from a human donor in good health. CDR3s include the opening cysteine and the closing phenylalanine or tryptophan. D genes are given only for firm matches. Not all rows give a size; the values are once, few, many and, for expanded clones, a class.

D: -; V: TRBV6-5; size: -; J: TRBJ1-5; DNA: TGTGCCAGCAGTTACTCACGGCAGAATCAGCCCCAGCATTTT; CDR3: CASSYSRQNQPQHF
D: -; V: TRBV7-2; size: -; J: TRBJ2-7; DNA: TGTGCCAGCAGCTTAGGCCTGGGGAACGAGCAGTACTTC; CDR3: CASSLGLGNEQYF
D: TRBD2; V: TRBV5-4; size: -; J: TRBJ2-1; DNA: TGTGCCAGCAGCGAAGGACTAGCGGGAGCATTTGATGAGCAGTTCTTC; CDR3: CASSEGLAGAFDEQFF
D: -; V: TRBV28; size: -; J: TRBJ2-5; DNA: TGTGCCAGCAGCCAGTGGGAGACCCAGTACTTC; CDR3: CASSQWETQYF
D: -; V: TRBV11-2; size: few; J: TRBJ2-7; DNA: TGTGCCAGCAGCTTTGGGGCAGAGAGCTCCTACGAGCAGTACTTC; CDR3: CASSFGAESSYEQYF
D: -; V: TRBV28; size: -; J: TRBJ2-3; DNA: TGTGCCAGCAGTTTAAGAAGCGCAGATACGCAGTATTTT; CDR3: CASSLRSADTQYF
D: TRBD1; V: TRBV23-1; size: -; J: TRBJ2-5; DNA: TGCGCCAGCAGTCACCTCCGGGACAGGGACCGAGAGACCCAGTACTTC; CDR3: CASSHLRDRDRETQYF
D: -; V: TRBV28; size: large; J: TRBJ2-1; DNA: TGTGCCAGCGGAACCTACAATGAGCAGTTCTTC; CDR3: CASGTYNEQFF
D: -; V: TRBV5-1; size: -; J: TRBJ2-3; DNA: TGCGCCAGCAGCTTACCGGGGGGCAGGGATACGCAGTATTTT; CDR3: CASSLPGGRDTQYF
D: TRBD2; V: TRBV7-6; size: few; J: TRBJ2-1; DNA: TGTGCCAGCAGCCCGACTAGCGGGGGAACATACAATGAGCAGTTCTTC; CDR3: CASSPTSGGTYNEQFF
D: -; V: TRBV27; size: -; J: TRBJ2-3; DNA: TGTGCCAGCTCTTACAGCGGTTCCACAGATACGCAGTATTTT; CDR3: CASSYSGSTDTQYF
D: -; V: TRBV21-1; size: -; J: TRBJ2-1; DNA: TGTGCCAGCAGCAAAGCGGAGTTCTTC; CDR3: CASSKAEFF
D: -; V: TRBV9; size: medium-sized; J: TRBJ1-3; DNA: TGTGCCAGCAGCGTAGGAGGGGTCGGGACAAACACCATATATTTT; CDR3: CASSVGGVGTNTIYF
D: -; V: TRBV29-1; size: -; J: TRBJ2-1; DNA: TGCAGCGTTGAAGGGTCCCGGAGCTCCTACAATGAGCAGTTCTTC; CDR3: CSVEGSRSSYNEQFF
D: -; V: TRBV27; size: -; J: TRBJ2-1; DNA: TGTGCCAGCAGTTTAGGTGGGGGACCCTACAATGAGCAGTTCTTC; CDR3: CASSLGGGPYNEQFF
D: TRBD2; V: TRBV25-1; size: -; J: TRBJ2-1; DNA: TGTGCCAGCAGAGAGCATAGCGGGATCGACAATGAGCAGTTCTTC; CDR3: CASREHSGIDNEQFF
D: TRBD2; V: TRBV5-4; size: -; J: TRBJ2-7; DNA: TGTGCCAGCAGCCGGACTAGCGAGGGATACTACGAGCAGTACTTC; CDR3: CASSRTSEGYYEQYF
D: -; V: TRBV19; size: -; J: TRBJ2-2; DNA: TGTGCCACCGGGGTCTTTCGACGGATGAACACCGGGGAGCTGTTTTTT; CDR3: CATGVFRRMNTGELFF
D: -; V: TRBV30; size: -; J: TRBJ1-1; DNA: TGTGCCTGGAGTGTTGGTTGGAACACTGAAGCTTTCTTT; CDR3: CAWSVGWNTEAFF
D: -; V: TRBV19; size: -; J: TRBJ2-7; DNA: TGTGCCAGTATTGGCCCAGGCGAAACGAGCTCCTACGAGCAGTACTTC; CDR3: CASIGPGETSSYEQYF
D: TRBD1; V: TRBV2; size: few; J: TRBJ2-2; DNA: TGTGCCAGCAGTCTGAACAAGGGACAGGACACCGGGGAGCTGTTTTTT; CDR3: CASSLNKGQDTGELFF
D: -; V: TRBV30; size: -; J: TRBJ1-5; DNA: TGTGCCTGGAGTAGGGGGAAGGGTCAGCCCCAGCATTTT; CDR3: CAWSRGKGQPQHF
D: TRBD2; V: TRBV2; size: -; J: TRBJ2-1; DNA: TGTGCCAGCAGAAAGGGACTAGCGGCACACAATGAGCAGTTCTTC; CDR3: CASRKGLAAHNEQFF
D: -; V: TRBV4-2; size: -; J: TRBJ2-7; DNA: TGTGCCAGCAGCCCTCAGACCCACGAGCAGTACTTC; CDR3: CASSPQTHEQYF
D: -; V: TRBV27; size: few; J: TRBJ2-7; DNA: TGTGCCAGCAGCCCGACTAGTAACCACTACGAGCAGTACTTC; CDR3: CASSPTSNHYEQYF
D: TRBD1; V: TRBV7-9; size: -; J: TRBJ1-5; DNA: TGTGCCAGCAGCGAAGGGGGGACAGGGGTAGGTAATCAGCCCCAGCATTTT; CDR3: CASSEGGTGVGNQPQHF
D: TRBD2; V: TRBV27; size: -; J: TRBJ2-7; DNA: TGTGCCACCACGACACGGCTGGGGCTAGCGGGAGTGGAGCAGTACTTC; CDR3: CATTTRLGLAGVEQYF
D: -; V: TRBV4-1; size: few; J: TRBJ1-4; DNA: TGCGCCAGCAAATTTGGGGAAAAACTGTTTTTT; CDR3: CASKFGEKLFF
D: -; V: TRBV5-4; size: once; J: TRBJ2-1; DNA: TGTGCCAGCAGCTTGGAGCCGTACAATGAGCAGTTCTTC; CDR3: CASSLEPYNEQFF
D: -; V: TRBV7-9; size: -; J: TRBJ2-5; DNA: TGTGCCAGCAGCTTTCCCAAAGACCTAAGGGAGACCCAGTACTTC; CDR3: CASSFPKDLRETQYF
D: -; V: TRBV4-2; size: -; J: TRBJ2-3; DNA: TGTGCCAGCAGCCAAGAGACCCCCACAGATACGCAGTATTTT; CDR3: CASSQETPTDTQYF
D: -; V: TRBV7-6; size: once; J: TRBJ1-2; DNA: TGTGCCAGCAGCTTACTGGAGGAGAGTGGCTACACCTTC; CDR3: CASSLLEESGYTF
D: TRBD1; V: TRBV27; size: -; J: TRBJ1-5; DNA: TGTGCCAGCAGTTTATCCAGGGGGTCTCCCCAGCATTTT; CDR3: CASSLSRGSPQHF
D: TRBD1; V: TRBV7-9; size: few; J: TRBJ1-6; DNA: TGTGCCAGCAGCTTACAGGGGGATGGTTCACCCCTCCACTTT; CDR3: CASSLQGDGSPLHF
D: -; V: TRBV19; size: -; J: TRBJ1-2; DNA: TGTGCCAGTAGTATGGGAGGGTTTGGCTACACCTTC; CDR3: CASSMGGFGYTF
D: TRBD2; V: TRBV4-1; size: -; J: TRBJ2-3; DNA: TGCGCCAGCAGCCACGGGACTAGCGGGAGGGGGAGGGATACGCAGTATTTT; CDR3: CASSHGTSGRGRDTQYF
D: -; V: TRBV19; size: -; J: TRBJ1-4; DNA: TGTGCCAGTAGTATCGTCGACAGATTTAATGAAAAACTGTTTTTT; CDR3: CASSIVDRFNEKLFF